This TCR beta chain was sequenced in a study of technical replicates of blood from several donors. V shed 1 base and J shed 4 bases, with 17 bases lying between them. There are 16 residues in the CDR3. Germline V gene data show CDR1 as SGHRS and CDR2 as YFSETQ. Generated by immunoSEQ multiplex PCR, the TCRdb table keeps only in-frame clones and is missing some. The data show around 100,000 clones, with approximately 95% seen just once and roughly 0.34% held by the top ten. The gene calls are TRBV5-1 and TRBJ1-1, with a possible D match to TRBD1 (5 bases). Specimen: T cells isolated from PBMCs. This receptor was identified in a human donor in good health. Here the CDR3 reads CASSLQSGGKGTEAFF. In nucleotides, the CDR3 is TGCGCCAGCAGCTTGCAGAGTGGGGGGAAAGGCACTGAAGCTTTCTTT.